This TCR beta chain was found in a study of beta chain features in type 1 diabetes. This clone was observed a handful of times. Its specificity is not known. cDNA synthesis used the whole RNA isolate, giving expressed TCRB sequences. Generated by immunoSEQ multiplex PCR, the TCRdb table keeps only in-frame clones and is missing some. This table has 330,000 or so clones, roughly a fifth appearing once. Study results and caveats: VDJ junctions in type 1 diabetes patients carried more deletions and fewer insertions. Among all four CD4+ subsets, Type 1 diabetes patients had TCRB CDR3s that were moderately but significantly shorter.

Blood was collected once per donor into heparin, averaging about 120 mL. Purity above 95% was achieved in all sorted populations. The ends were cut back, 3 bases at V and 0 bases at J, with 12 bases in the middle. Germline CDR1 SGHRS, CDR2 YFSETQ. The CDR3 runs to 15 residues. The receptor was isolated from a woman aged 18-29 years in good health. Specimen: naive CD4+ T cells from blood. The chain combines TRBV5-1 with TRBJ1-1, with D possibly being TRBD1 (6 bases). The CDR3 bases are TGCGCCAGCAGCTCGTCCCGGGACATGAACACTGAAGCTTTCTTT. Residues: CASSSSRDMNTEAFF.